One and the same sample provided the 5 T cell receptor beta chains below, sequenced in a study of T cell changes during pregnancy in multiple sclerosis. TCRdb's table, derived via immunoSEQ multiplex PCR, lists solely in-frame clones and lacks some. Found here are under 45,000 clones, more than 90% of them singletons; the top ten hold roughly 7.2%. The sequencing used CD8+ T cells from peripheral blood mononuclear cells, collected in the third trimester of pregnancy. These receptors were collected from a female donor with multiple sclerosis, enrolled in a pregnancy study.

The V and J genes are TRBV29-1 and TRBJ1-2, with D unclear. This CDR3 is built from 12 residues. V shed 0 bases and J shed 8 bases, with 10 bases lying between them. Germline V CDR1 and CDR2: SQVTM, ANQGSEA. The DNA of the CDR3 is TGCAGCGTTGAAGATTTGTACTGGGGCTACACCTTC. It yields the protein CSVEDLYWGYTF.

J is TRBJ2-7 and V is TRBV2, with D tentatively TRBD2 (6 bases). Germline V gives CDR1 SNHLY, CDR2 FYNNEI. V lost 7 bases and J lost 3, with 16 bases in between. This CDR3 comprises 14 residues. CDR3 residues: CASTKGLAFYEQYF. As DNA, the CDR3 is TGTGCCAGCACCAAGGGACTTGCATTCTACGAGCAGTACTTC.

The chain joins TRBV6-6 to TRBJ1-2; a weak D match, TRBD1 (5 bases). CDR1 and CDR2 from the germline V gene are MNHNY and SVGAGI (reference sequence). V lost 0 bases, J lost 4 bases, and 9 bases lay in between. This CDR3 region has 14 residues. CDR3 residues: CASSYSSGPYGYTF. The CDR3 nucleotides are TGTGCCAGCAGTTACTCATCAGGGCCCTATGGCTACACCTTC.

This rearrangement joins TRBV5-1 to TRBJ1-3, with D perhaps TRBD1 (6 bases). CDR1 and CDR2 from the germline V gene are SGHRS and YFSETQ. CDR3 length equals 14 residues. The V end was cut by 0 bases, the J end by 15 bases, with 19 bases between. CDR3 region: CASSLEGGFEHAYF. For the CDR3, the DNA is TGCGCCAGCAGCTTGGAAGGGGGTTTTGAACACGCATATTTT.

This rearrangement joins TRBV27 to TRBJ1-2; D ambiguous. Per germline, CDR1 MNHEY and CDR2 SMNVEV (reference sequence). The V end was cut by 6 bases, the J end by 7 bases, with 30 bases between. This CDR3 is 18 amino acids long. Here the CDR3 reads CASRPKRTRFGLTGGYTF. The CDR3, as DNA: TGTGCCAGCAGGCCTAAGCGCACCCGATTTGGTTTGACTGGTGGCTACACCTTC.